This T cell receptor (beta chain) was obtained from a study of T cells in Graves' hyperthyroidism and ophthalmopathy. General observations from the study: In validation, the model predicted ophthalmopathy. These predictions came a median about 6 months before onset.

The CDR3 contains 15 residues. The ends lost 7 bases at V and 7 bases at J; junction bases unmatched: 11. Germline-derived CDR1 and CDR2 are SNHLY and FYNNEI. RNA transcripts were the template for amplifying TCR beta CDR3 regions. In the first-round RT-PCR of the TCR CDR3, the HTBI primer set was used. TCRdb analysed the multiplex PCR reads with MiXCR anew, one entry per CDR3 protein. The sample lists 550,000 to 600,000 distinct CDR3 sequences, roughly 50% occurring once. Comments on this clonotype: Antigen unknown.

A patient was excluded if there was uncontrolled infection, other autoimmune disease, pregnancy or lactation. This chain connects TRBV2 to TRBJ2-1, with TRBD1 matching 9 bases. The sample taken for sequencing was peripheral blood or thyroid tissue (not recorded which). This receptor was identified in an adult woman with Graves' disease, either hyperthyroidism or ophthalmopathy (not recorded which). The CDR3 loop reads CASTERDRVPNEQFF. The CDR3 nucleotides are TGTGCCAGCACCGAAAGGGACAGGGTCCCGAATGAGCAGTTCTTC.